This TCR beta chain was captured in a study of blood T cell repertoires in COVID-19. Study-wide background: The cDNA or gDNA used as material had been derived from T cells, B-cell-depleted T cells, or PBMCs.

The Seattle patients joined while their infection was active and were tracked longitudinally afterward. Original analysis: Reference gene primer amplification gave nucleated cell count estimates. Measured with immunoSEQ multiplex PCR; TCRdb has only the in-frame clones, and not every one. The V and J calls and clone size were taken over from that table, and D and trimming were inferred from the DNA. In the table there are roughly 340,000 clones, about 90% of which are singletons. V gave up 3 bases and J gave up 4 bases, with 9 bases separating them. Germline values: CDR1 LGHNA, CDR2 YSLEER. CDR3 size: 13 residues.

The specimen sequenced was peripheral blood. This rearrangement joins TRBV4-3 to TRBJ1-2; D ambiguous. The receptor was isolated from a woman in her 50s with COVID-19, enrolled during active disease. The CDR3 loop reads CASSHPDSYGYTF. CDR3 sequence (DNA): TGCGCCAGCAGCCATCCTGACTCCTATGGCTACACCTTC.